This T cell receptor (beta chain) was sequenced for a study of PD-1 blockade in classical Hodgkin lymphoma. Overall study: Patients were given intravenous nivolumab, 3 mg/kg, every 2 weeks. Study-wide results and caveats: CD4+ TCR diversity climbed significantly by C4D1, unlike CD8+ TCR diversity. There remain no defined causes for the repertoire differences, which possibly reflect disease activity or prior therapy. Relapsed/refractory patients reportedly had the lowest baseline TCR diversity, below newly diagnosed patients, who were below healthy donors.

About this clone itself: Its specificity is unknown.

V lost 3 bases, J lost 6 bases, and 12 bases lay in between. The CDR3 loop spans 14 amino acids. The germline CDR1 and CDR2 sequences are MGHDK and SYGVNS. The method was immunoSEQ multiplex PCR; TCRdb's version includes in-frame clones alone and lacks a portion of them. The sample has over 70,000 clones; about nine tenths are singletons. All patients relapsed after autologous stem cell transplantation, and brentuximab vedotin exposure varied. The chain employs TRBV25-1 and TRBJ1-5; D remains ambiguous. The source was peripheral blood mononuclear cells (PBMCs), collected at baseline. The sequence was collected from a human donor with classical Hodgkin lymphoma. CDR3 loop: CASSEVGAGQPQHF. The CDR3 coding sequence is TGTGCCAGCAGTGAGGTGGGCGCGGGTCAGCCCCAGCATTTT.